A single sample gave rise to the 31 T cell receptor beta chains below, sequenced in a study of T cells in Graves' hyperthyroidism and ophthalmopathy. TCR beta CDR3 region amplification was performed from RNA transcripts. TCR CDR3 regions were first amplified by RT-PCR with HTBI primers. TCRdb used MiXCR to reprocess the multiplex PCR reads, holding one entry per CDR3 protein. The table records more than 450,000 distinct CDR3 sequences, just under 20% of them present only once. The sequencing input was blood. Receptors were obtained from a man in his forties with Graves' ophthalmopathy.

This clonotype was detected ten times or more. The rearrangement uses TRBV5-1 and TRBJ2-1; tentatively, D is TRBD1 (6 bases). From germline, CDR1 is SGHRS and CDR2 YFSETQ. This CDR3 comprises 14 residues. Trimming stripped 0 bases from V and 7 bases from J, with 11 bases between. The CDR3 spells CASSLVQGWNEQFF. CDR3 sequence (DNA): TGCGCCAGCAGCTTGGTACAGGGTTGGAATGAGCAGTTCTTC.

V usage is TRBV19 and J usage is TRBJ1-6; D gene unclear. This CDR3 spans 17 amino acids. V lost 1 base to trimming and J lost 8 bases, with 18 bases between them. Germline CDR1 LNHDA, CDR2 SQIVND (reference sequence). CDR3 in amino acids: CASSIALLRVEDSPLHF. DNA of the CDR3: TGTGCCAGTAGTATAGCCTTGCTTCGGGTAGAGGATTCACCCCTCCACTTT.

This clonotype has more than one count but fewer than ten. The chain employs TRBV5-1 and TRBJ1-1, with D possibly matching TRBD1 (5 bases). This CDR3 is built from 14 residues. Trimming pared 1 base from V and 3 bases from J, leaving 10 bases between. Germline CDR1 is SGHRS and CDR2 is YFSETQ. Here the CDR3 reads CASSLTGWDTEAFF. DNA of the CDR3: TGCGCCAGCAGCTTGACAGGTTGGGACACTGAAGCTTTCTTT.

The V call is TRBV6-1, the J call TRBJ2-3; the D gene is possibly TRBD2 (6 bases). Germline CDR1 MNHNS, CDR2 SASEGT. Trimming left V 7 bases short and J 7 bases short, with 15 bases between. This CDR3 region has 13 residues. CDR3 coding DNA: TGTGCCAGCACACAATCGGGGGTAAATACGCAGTATTTT. Translated: CASTQSGVNTQYF.

The V and J genes are TRBV11-1 and TRBJ1-1; D unresolved. CDR3 length: 16 amino acids. Germline values: CDR1 SGHAT, CDR2 FQDESV (reference sequence). Trimming removed 5 bases at V and 4 bases at J, with 20 bases between. Here the CDR3 DNA reads TGTGCCAGCAGCGGCACCGGGAGCCGGGCCGCCACTGAAGCTTTCTTT. Residues: CASSGTGSRAATEAFF.

This clonotype has a handful of counts. The rearrangement uses TRBV4-3 and TRBJ1-6, with D unclear. Germline V gene data show CDR1 as LGHNA and CDR2 as YSLEER. CDR3 length: 15 residues. With 1 base removed from V and 6 bases from J, the gap between germline ends came to 10 bases. The DNA of the CDR3 is TGCGCCAGCAGCCAAGTCACAGCCTCTAATTCACCCCTCCACTTT. Translating it yields CASSQVTASNSPLHF.

This sequence joins TRBV7-2 and TRBJ1-6; TRBD1 matches 10 bases. The CDR3 extends over 15 amino acids. V gave up 5 bases and J gave up 7 bases; unmatched junction bases: 5. CDR1 and CDR2 (germline): SGHTA, FQGNSA. DNA of the CDR3: TGTGCCAGCAGCAGACAGGGGGCGGGAAATTCACCCCTCCACTTT. It yields the protein CASSRQGAGNSPLHF.

CDR3 DNA: TGCGCCAGCAGCCAAGACCACAGGGTGTTTGGAGCTTTCTTT. This codes for CASSQDHRVFGAFF. The chain links TRBV4-1 to TRBJ2-2, with D possibly being TRBD1 (6 bases). The better agreement between TRBJ1-1 and the DNA end casts doubt on the J call. The CDR3 consists of 14 residues. CDR1 and CDR2 (germline): MGHRA, YSYEKL.

CDR3 bases: TGTGCCAGCAGCCGGAGGTGGGGGACGGATCAGCCCCAGCATTTT. As protein: CASSRRWGTDQPQHF. The rearrangement joins TRBV5-5 to TRBJ1-5; maybe TRBD1 (5 bases). The CDR3 length is 15 residues. In germline, CDR1 is SGHKS, CDR2 YYEKEE (reference sequence). V lost 4 bases, J lost 5 bases, and 16 bases lay in between.

This clonotype has only a few counts. The gene calls are TRBV13 and TRBJ2-7; 10 nucleotides match TRBD2. The germline V gene encodes CDR1 PRHDT and CDR2 FYEKMQ (reference sequence). This CDR3 comprises 15 residues. The junction had 5 bases not matched to a gene; V was cut back by 2 bases and J by 4 bases. The CDR3 DNA reads as TGTGCCAGCAGCTTATTTCTAGCGGGAGATTACGAGCAGTACTTC. Residues: CASSLFLAGDYEQYF.

This clonotype was detected only a few times. The chain is built from TRBV11-2 and TRBJ2-3; D perhaps matches TRBD2 (5 bases). The V end was cut by 5 bases, the J end by 3 bases, with 15 bases between. Germline loops: CDR1 SGHAT, CDR2 FQNNGV. This CDR3 comprises 15 residues. The CDR3 DNA reads as TGTGCCAGCAGCCCCGCGGGTACTCTGACAGATACGCAGTATTTT. It yields the protein CASSPAGTLTDTQYF. The full variable domain, rest sourced from reference TRBV11-2 and TRBJ2-3, is EAGVAQSPRYKIIEKRQSVAFWCNPISGHATLYWYQQILGQGPKLLIQFQNNGVVDDSQLPKDRFSAERLKGVDSTLKIQPAKLEDSAVYLCASSPAGTLTDTQYFGPGTRLTVL.

This clonotype appeared a few times. V is TRBV6-1 and J is TRBJ1-1; 9 bases fit TRBD1. Germline CDR1 is MNHNS and CDR2 is SASEGT. The V and J ends lost 7 bases and 0 bases, in that order; junction bases with no gene match: 12. The length of the CDR3 is 17 residues. CDR3 residues: CASIGTGKGGMNTEAFF. The CDR3 region has the DNA TGTGCCAGCATAGGGACAGGGAAAGGGGGAATGAACACTGAAGCTTTCTTT.

This clonotype was counted at least ten times. The V call is TRBV20-1, the J call TRBJ2-5; 8 bases match TRBD2. This CDR3 contains 15 residues. Germline V gene lookup returns CDR1 DFQATT and CDR2 SNEGSKA (reference sequence). V dropped 3 bases and J dropped 2; count of bases not matched to a gene: 8. The DNA of the CDR3 is TGCAGTGCTAGTAAGGCGGGGGGAAAGCAAGAGACCCAGTACTTC. Translated: CSASKAGGKQETQYF.

The chain uses TRBV5-5 and TRBJ2-6; D gene uncertain. Germline V lookup: CDR1 SGHKS, CDR2 YYEKEE (reference sequence). CDR3 length equals 15 residues. V lost 4 bases to trimming and J lost 2 bases, with 10 bases between them. Here the CDR3 DNA reads TGTGCCAGCAGCCTACGGGCGGCTGGGGCCAACGTCCTGACTTTC. It is translated as CASSLRAAGANVLTF.

This clonotype was picked up many times. The chain joins TRBV2 to TRBJ2-2; 8 bases are shared with TRBD2. Germline V gene lookup returns CDR1 SNHLY and CDR2 FYNNEI. The J segment lost 5 bases and the V segment lost 7 bases, leaving 12 bases of the junction unmatched. The length of the CDR3 is 16 residues. CDR3 region: CASIEGAGDRTGELFF. The CDR3, as DNA: TGTGCCAGCATTGAGGGAGCGGGAGATCGGACCGGGGAGCTGTTTTTT.

At least ten counts were recorded for this clonotype. The J gene is TRBJ2-3, the V gene TRBV28; tentatively, D is TRBD1 or TRBD2 (5 bases each). The CDR3 is 16 residues long. The V end was cut by 4 bases, the J end by 4 bases, with 18 bases between. Germline V gene data show CDR1 as MDHEN and CDR2 as SYDVKM. This CDR3 reads CASSSIPGPEADTQYF. The CDR3 DNA reads TGTGCCAGCAGTTCTATTCCGGGGCCGGAGGCAGATACGCAGTATTTT.

In this sample, this clonotype turned up many times. This chain joins TRBV7-2 and TRBJ2-3; 9 bases agree with TRBD2. Germline V lookup: CDR1 SGHTA, CDR2 FQGNSA. V shed 2 bases and J 3 bases; nucleotides not matched to a gene: 6. The CDR3 runs to 16 residues. DNA for the CDR3: TGTGCCAGCAGCTTAAGTGCGGGAGGGCCAACAGATACGCAGTATTTT. Amino acid sequence: CASSLSAGGPTDTQYF.

This clonotype was seen a few times. The V and J genes are TRBV19 and TRBJ2-3; 14 bases fit TRBD2. Germline V gives CDR1 LNHDA, CDR2 SQIVND (reference sequence). V shed 6 bases, J shed 4 bases, and the junction held 3 bases outside the gene matches. The CDR3 is made up of 15 amino acids. The CDR3 DNA is TGTGCCAGTAGACAGACTAGCGGGGGGGCAGATACGCAGTATTTT. It translates to CASRQTSGGADTQYF.

The chain carries TRBV12-5 and TRBJ2-1; D is perhaps TRBD1 or TRBD2 (5 bases each). Per germline, CDR1 LGHNT and CDR2 FRNRAP. V was clipped by 7 bases and J by 3 bases, with 13 bases between them. The CDR3 spans 14 residues. The CDR3 bases are TGTGCTAGTGCATGGGGGTCTAGCTACAATGAGCAGTTCTTC. Its protein is CASAWGSSYNEQFF.

V and J are TRBV4-1 and TRBJ2-3, with no clear D. This CDR3 has 14 amino acids. With 4 bases removed from V and 2 bases from J, the gap between germline ends came to 10 bases. CDR1 is MGHRA and CDR2 is YSYEKL in the germline V gene. The CDR3, as DNA: TGCGCCAGCAGCCGAAGCCCCGTCACAGATACGCAGTATTTT. Its translation is CASSRSPVTDTQYF.

This clonotype was seen a handful of times. V and J are TRBV2 and TRBJ1-4; D possibly corresponds to TRBD1 (6 bases). V lost 5 bases, J lost 7 bases, and 20 bases lay in between. Germline CDR1 and CDR2: SNHLY and FYNNEI. There are 16 residues in the CDR3. The CDR3 DNA reads as TGTGCCAGCAGTAAGGACAGACTATCGATAGGTGAAAAACTGTTTTTT. This sequence encodes CASSKDRLSIGEKLFF.

This rearrangement joins TRBV9 to TRBJ2-2; TRBD2 matches at 12 bases. The CDR3 length is 16 residues. Germline V lookup: CDR1 SGDLS, CDR2 YYNGEE. Trimming cost V 3 bases and J 6 bases; bases outside gene matches: 6. CDR3 region: CASSATSGSLSGELFF. DNA for the CDR3: TGTGCCAGCAGCGCGACTAGCGGGAGTCTGTCCGGGGAGCTGTTTTTT.

The genes are TRBV6-2 or TRBV6-3 and TRBJ1-1; the D gene is possibly TRBD1 (6 bases). The length of the CDR3 is 16 residues. CDR1 is MNHEY and CDR2 is SVGEGT in the germline V gene. Trimming took off 8 bases at V and 4 bases at J, with 23 bases between the two ends. The chain's CDR3 is CASGDLGGFGFTEAFF. CDR3 sequence (DNA): TGTGCCAGCGGGGACCTGGGGGGCTTTGGGTTCACTGAAGCTTTCTTT.

Concerning this clonotype: A much more abundant neighbour one base away suggests this may be a read error. V gene TRBV6-1 combines with J gene TRBJ2-7; 10 nucleotides match TRBD1. CDR1 MNHNS and CDR2 SASEGT come from the germline V gene. The CDR3 is made up of 15 amino acids. The CDR3 is CASRGGQGVSDEQHF. CDR3 nucleotides: TGTGCCAGCAGGGGTGGACAGGGGGTAAGTGACGAGCAGCACTTC.

V gene TRBV20-1 combines with J gene TRBJ2-2; either TRBD1 or TRBD2 may fit D (5 bases each). Germline CDR1 reads DFQATT; CDR2 reads SNEGSKA (reference sequence). Trimming took 0 bases from V and 2 from J, leaving 13 bases between them. CDR3 length: 16 amino acids. The CDR3 is CSARDYRDVNTGELFF. The CDR3 DNA sequence: TGCAGTGCTAGAGATTACCGGGACGTAAACACCGGGGAGCTGTTTTTT.

This clonotype was seen many times. The chain has TRBV5-5 and TRBJ2-3; 7 bases match TRBD1. The germline gives CDR1 SGHKS, CDR2 YYEKEE (reference sequence). Trimming removed 1 base from V and 0 bases from J; junction bases left unmatched: 5. The CDR3 is 16 residues long. The CDR3 region is CASSLLGQPSTDTQYF. Written as DNA, the CDR3 is TGTGCCAGCAGCTTGCTGGGACAGCCTAGCACAGATACGCAGTATTTT.

This clonotype has a count of ten or more. This sequence joins TRBV6-1 and TRBJ2-7, with TRBD1 matching over 7 bases. Trimming cost V 3 bases and J 0 bases; bases outside gene matches: 11. CDR3 length equals 17 residues. From germline, CDR1 is MNHNS and CDR2 SASEGT. The CDR3 DNA is TGTGCCAGCAGTGACCAGGAAGGGGGCTCCTTCTCCTACGAGCAGTACTTC. This translates into CASSDQEGGSFSYEQYF.

This clonotype was picked up a small number of times. This chain links TRBV7-2 with TRBJ1-1; tentative D call: TRBD1 (5 bases). V lost 4 bases, J lost 0 bases, and 12 bases lay in between. The germline gives CDR1 SGHTA, CDR2 FQGNSA. The CDR3 consists of 15 residues. The CDR3 loop reads CASSYPREMNTEAFF. The CDR3, as DNA: TGTGCCAGCAGCTACCCCAGGGAGATGAACACTGAAGCTTTCTTT. Full variable domain (missing parts from reference TRBV7-2 and TRBJ1-1): GAGVSQSPSNKVTEKGKDVELRCDPISGHTALYWYRQSLGQGLEFLIYFQGNSAPDKSGLPSDRFSAERTGGSVSTLTIQRTQQEDSAVYLCASSYPREMNTEAFFGQGTRLTVV.

The V and J genes are TRBV5-1 and TRBJ1-1, with TRBD1 as a possible D gene (5 bases). V dropped 3 bases and J dropped 0 bases, with 15 bases sitting between them. The CDR3 consists of 16 residues. CDR1 is SGHRS and CDR2 is YFSETQ in the germline V gene. The CDR3 is CASSSIGTFLNTEAFF. The CDR3 nucleotides read TGCGCCAGCAGCTCGATTGGGACCTTTTTGAACACTGAAGCTTTCTTT.

The chain employs TRBV28 and TRBJ1-2; D is unresolved. The CDR3 totals 14 residues. Germline lookup yields CDR1 MDHEN and CDR2 SYDVKM. Trimming left V 6 bases short and J 2 bases short, with 13 bases between. CDR3 coding DNA: TGTGCCAGCAGCACGCCGGGAACAAACTATGGCTACACCTTC. This codes for CASSTPGTNYGYTF.

Only a few counts were recorded for this clonotype. This chain links TRBV5-1 with TRBJ2-1, with D perhaps being TRBD1 or TRBD2 (5 bases each). V was pared by 0 bases and J by 3 bases, with 13 bases between. Germline V lookup: CDR1 SGHRS, CDR2 YFSETQ. CDR3 length: 16 residues. CDR3: CASSLDRRGGYNEQFF. The CDR3 DNA sequence: TGCGCCAGCAGCTTGGACAGGCGAGGAGGCTACAATGAGCAGTTCTTC.